This TCR beta chain is from a study of T cells in narcolepsy. About the research overall: Enrolled donors included narcolepsy type 1 or type 2 patients and healthy controls.

The assay was immunoSEQ multiplex PCR, and TCRdb's table has in-frame clones only and misses some. This sample has under 40,000 clones, with around 83% found just once. Study-wide points: Some memory CD4+ repertoires had no autoreactive clone sequences.

Regarding this clone: Its antigen is currently unknown.

Germline V gives CDR1 MNHNS, CDR2 SASEGT. CDR3 length: 14 amino acids. Between the trimmed V and J ends, which lost 7 bases and 2 bases, there was a span of 12 bases. V is TRBV6-1 and J is TRBJ1-5, with D hard to call. Sequencing was done on a sample of memory (CD45RA-) CD4+ T cells from blood. The TCR sequence derives from a human donor in good health. The CDR3, as DNA: TGTGCCAGCATGACACGCCTCGGCAATCAGCCCCAGCATTTT. Amino acids: CASMTRLGNQPQHF.